Below, 32 T cell receptor beta chains from the same sample are listed, as sequenced in a study of identifying expanded T cells in peripheral blood. Using immunoSEQ multiplex PCR, the repertoire was profiled, and TCRdb retains in-frame clones only, with some absent. The table has around 84,000 clones, about 90% seen once. The sequenced sample consisted of blood. Every receptor here comes from a person aged 18 to 75 in good health.

This chain connects TRBV7-2 to TRBJ2-1; 11 bases agree with TRBD2. CDR1 and CDR2 from the germline V gene are SGHTA and FQGNSA. V lost 1 base to trimming and J lost 6 bases; unmatched junction nucleotides: 5. The CDR3 has 16 residues. The CDR3 sequence: CASSLVWTSGLNEQFF. The CDR3 nucleotides read TGTGCCAGCAGCTTAGTTTGGACTAGCGGGCTCAATGAGCAGTTCTTC.

The chain couples TRBV29-1 to TRBJ1-4, with D uncertain. Trimming pared 4 bases from V and 8 bases from J, leaving 14 bases between. Germline CDR1 reads SQVTM; CDR2 reads ANQGSEA. The CDR3 is 13 residues long. The chain's CDR3 is CSVGPTSREKLFF. CDR3 nucleotides: TGCAGCGTTGGACCCACCAGCCGGGAAAAACTGTTTTTT.

Turning to this clone: The same CDR3 can be traced to other DNA sequences in this sample. The chain is built from TRBV5-1 and TRBJ1-1; the D gene is possibly TRBD1 (6 bases). Trimming took 0 bases from V and 1 from J, leaving 7 bases between them. Germline CDR1 reads SGHRS; CDR2 reads YFSETQ. This CDR3 has 14 amino acids. CDR3 loop: CASSLGTANTEAFF. The CDR3 nucleotides are TGCGCCAGCAGCTTGGGGACAGCGAACACTGAAGCTTTCTTT.

The chain couples TRBV13 to TRBJ2-7; 10 positions agree with TRBD1. The CDR3 consists of 14 residues. V shed 5 bases and J 6 bases; nucleotides not matched to a gene: 7. Germline assignment: CDR1 PRHDT and CDR2 FYEKMQ (reference sequence). Written as DNA, the CDR3 is TGTGCCAGCAGCCCGGGACAGGGGAGTATCGAGCAGTACTTC. This sequence encodes CASSPGQGSIEQYF.

The CDR3 DNA sequence: TGTGCCTGGGGCTCAGGGGTTGGGAACACCGGGGAGCTGTTTTTT. The encoded protein is CAWGSGVGNTGELFF. The chain is built from TRBV30 and TRBJ2-2, with a weak D call TRBD1 (6 bases). The germline gives CDR1 GTSNPN, CDR2 SVGIG (reference sequence). CDR3 size: 15 residues. V lost 5 bases to trimming and J lost 1 base, with 14 bases between them.

The chain carries TRBV10-1 and TRBJ2-7, with D possibly TRBD2 on 5 matching bases. Germline loops: CDR1 WNHNN, CDR2 SYGVQD (reference sequence). The germline V and J ends were trimmed by 3 bases and 2 bases, with 11 bases remaining between them. The CDR3 is 14 amino acids. The DNA for the CDR3 is TGCGCCAGCAGTGAAGTATTGCGGGCCTACGAGCAGTACTTC. Its protein product is CASSEVLRAYEQYF.

The J gene is TRBJ1-5, the V gene TRBV6-1; TRBD1 agrees at 9 bases. CDR1 is MNHNS and CDR2 is SASEGT in the germline V gene. The CDR3 is 15 residues long. The junction had 5 bases not matched to a gene; V was cut back by 3 bases and J by 5 bases. The CDR3 is CASSDPGQGYQPQHF. The CDR3 coding sequence is TGTGCCAGCAGTGATCCGGGACAGGGCTATCAGCCCCAGCATTTT.

The rearrangement links TRBV27 to TRBJ1-2; possible D gene TRBD1, 5 bases. The germline V and J ends were trimmed by 0 bases and 7 bases, with 27 bases remaining between them. This CDR3 is built from 19 residues. Per the germline V gene, CDR1 is MNHEY and CDR2 is SMNVEV (reference sequence). CDR3 in DNA: TGTGCCAGCAGTTTATCAAGTAGGACGGAGGACTTCGGGAGGGGTGGCTACACCTTC. Its translation: CASSLSSRTEDFGRGGYTF.

The J gene is TRBJ1-6, the V gene TRBV5-1, with 7 bases that match TRBD1. V shed 0 bases and J 7 bases; nucleotides not matched to a gene: 1. Germline lookup yields CDR1 SGHRS and CDR2 YFSETQ. The CDR3 contains 14 residues. The CDR3 DNA reads as TGCGCCAGCAGCTTGGGGGACAGCAATTCACCCCTCCACTTT. Protein sequence: CASSLGDSNSPLHF.

The V call is TRBV25-1, the J call TRBJ2-1; D is unclear. The germline V and J ends were trimmed by 11 bases and 3 bases, with 8 bases remaining between them. This CDR3 spans 11 amino acids. Germline-derived CDR1 and CDR2 are MGHDK and SYGVNS. The CDR3 DNA is TGTGCCGCCCAGTTCTACAATGAGCAGTTCTTC. Its protein is CAAQFYNEQFF.

This clone was seen once. The rearrangement links TRBV2 to TRBJ1-2; D is unresolved. The CDR3 is 13 residues long. Per the germline V gene, CDR1 is SNHLY and CDR2 is FYNNEI. Trimming cost V 7 bases and J 3 bases, with 12 bases left between them. The CDR3 sequence: CASKARTHYGYTF. CDR3 DNA: TGTGCCAGCAAGGCCAGAACCCACTATGGCTACACCTTC. Drawing the rest from reference TRBV2 and TRBJ1-2, the complete variable domain is EPEVTQTPSHQVTQMGQEVILRCVPISNHLYFYWYRQILGQKVEFLVSFYNNEISEKSEIFDDQFSVERPDGSNFTLKIRSTKLEDSAMYFCASKARTHYGYTFGSGTRLTVV.

This clone came up once. The chain recombines TRBV19 with TRBJ2-7; D not certain. Germline CDR1 and CDR2: LNHDA and SQIVND (reference sequence). The CDR3 totals 13 residues. Deletions cut 3 bases from V and 2 bases from J, with 8 bases between. The CDR3 reads CASSILPTYEQYF. The CDR3 DNA reads as TGTGCCAGTAGTATTTTACCGACCTACGAGCAGTACTTC. Complete variable domain (other parts from reference TRBV19 and TRBJ2-7): DGGITQSPKYLFRKEGQNVTLSCEQNLNHDAMYWYRQDPGQGLRLIYYSQIVNDFQKGDIAEGYSVSREKKESFPLTVTSAQKNPTAFYLCASSILPTYEQYFGPGTRLTVT.

There are a few counts of this clone. The chain carries TRBV12-5 and TRBJ2-1, with 7 bases identical to TRBD2. The CDR3 runs 14 residues. The V gene end was trimmed by 8 bases and the J gene end by 2 bases; junction bases not matched to a gene: 6. The germline V gene has CDR1 LGHNT and CDR2 FRNRAP. The CDR3 here is CASSRAGPYNEQFF. CDR3 coding DNA: TGTGCTAGTAGCAGAGCGGGGCCCTACAATGAGCAGTTCTTC.

This chain joins TRBV5-4 and TRBJ2-6; 7 nucleotides agree with TRBD1. V dropped 4 bases and J dropped 4; count of bases not matched to a gene: 5. The CDR3 spans 15 residues. Germline-derived CDR1 and CDR2 are SGHNT and YYREEE (reference sequence). The CDR3 DNA is TGTGCCAGCAGCCCTACAGGGGCAGGGGCCAACGTCCTGACTTTC. It translates to CASSPTGAGANVLTF.

This clone was recorded once. The J gene is TRBJ2-7, the V gene TRBV5-1; 10 bases are shared with TRBD2. In germline, CDR1 is SGHRS, CDR2 YFSETQ. The junction had 7 bases not matched to a gene; V was cut back by 2 bases and J by 5 bases. The CDR3 totals 15 residues. As DNA, the CDR3 is TGCGCCAGCAGCTTATCGGCTAGCGGGGGAGACGAGCAGTACTTC. Residues: CASSLSASGGDEQYF.

The rearrangement uses TRBV6-5 and TRBJ2-7; no reliable D call. The V gene's germline CDR1 is MNHEY and CDR2 SVGAGI. V was shortened by 6 bases and J by 5 bases, with 8 bases between the two germline ends. This CDR3 has 11 residues. Here the CDR3 reads CASSQWDEQYF. The DNA of the CDR3 is TGTGCCAGCAGCCAATGGGACGAGCAGTACTTC.

The chain joins TRBV2 to TRBJ1-1; D not resolved. CDR3 length: 14 residues. Germline loops: CDR1 SNHLY, CDR2 FYNNEI. Trimming removed 4 bases from V and 5 bases from J, with 14 bases in between. The CDR3 is CASSAQVGRTEAFF. In DNA form, the CDR3 reads TGTGCCAGCAGTGCCCAAGTAGGAAGGACTGAAGCTTTCTTT.

The V gene is TRBV9, the J gene TRBJ1-5; perhaps TRBD1 as D (5 bases). Trimming removed 0 bases at V and 8 bases at J, with 15 bases between. The CDR3 is 15 amino acids. CDR1 and CDR2 (germline): SGDLS, YYNGEE. The CDR3 coding sequence is TGTGCCAGCAGCGTAGGGGGCGTACCAGCGGAGCCCCAGCATTTT. Translated: CASSVGGVPAEPQHF.

The chain couples TRBV7-2 to TRBJ2-7; TRBD1 agrees at 9 bases. This CDR3 is built from 15 residues. After removal of 5 bases from V and 2 bases from J, the junction contained 7 bases not matched to a gene. The germline CDR1 and CDR2 sequences are SGHTA and FQGNSA. DNA for the CDR3: TGTGCCAGCAGCCTTTTCCGGACAGGGGCCTACGAGCAGTACTTC. It yields the protein CASSLFRTGAYEQYF.

This clone was counted a single time. The V gene is TRBV4-3, the J gene TRBJ1-1; possibly TRBD1 for D (5 bases). Per the germline V gene, CDR1 is LGHNA and CDR2 is YSLEER. Trimming took off 7 bases at V and 5 bases at J, with 20 bases between the two ends. CDR3 size: 15 residues. CDR3 loop: CASTSRDEGRTEAFF. CDR3 sequence (DNA): TGCGCCAGCACCTCCAGGGATGAGGGGAGGACTGAAGCTTTCTTT.

The genes are TRBV29-1 and TRBJ2-2, with D possibly being TRBD1 (6 bases). Trimming took off 4 bases at V and 7 bases at J, with 10 bases between the two ends. The CDR3 sequence is 12 residues long. CDR1 and CDR2 (germline): SQVTM, ANQGSEA. CDR3 region: CSVAQQGGELFF. CDR3 sequence (DNA): TGCAGCGTTGCCCAACAGGGCGGGGAGCTGTTTTTT.

The J gene is TRBJ1-2, the V gene TRBV5-4, with D possibly matching TRBD1 (5 bases). This CDR3 contains 15 residues. From germline, CDR1 is SGHNT and CDR2 YYREEE (reference sequence). With 4 bases removed from V and 5 bases from J, the gap between germline ends came to 18 bases. CDR3 DNA sequence: TGTGCCAGCAGCCGATTGGGGAAGGGGCCGTATGGCTACACCTTC. Its translation: CASSRLGKGPYGYTF. Combining the CDR3 with reference TRBV5-4 and TRBJ1-2 gives the whole variable domain ETGVTQSPTHLIKTRGQQVTLRCSSQSGHNTVSWYQQALGQGPQFIFQYYREEENGRGNFPPRFSGLQFPNYSSELNVNALELDDSALYLCASSRLGKGPYGYTFGSGTRLTVV.

The chain couples TRBV4-2 to TRBJ1-1; D gene uncertain. Trimming shortened V by 0 bases and J by 0 bases, and 11 bases separated the two germline ends. Germline V lookup: CDR1 LGHNA, CDR2 YNFKEQ. This CDR3 contains 16 residues. The DNA of the CDR3 is TGTGCCAGCAGCCAAGATAGGTTGGGCATGAACACTGAAGCTTTCTTT. Protein sequence: CASSQDRLGMNTEAFF.

The rearrangement uses TRBV30 and TRBJ2-7, with a tentative D call TRBD2 (7 bases). Germline lookup yields CDR1 GTSNPN and CDR2 SVGIG (reference sequence). V was clipped by 5 bases and J by 4 bases, with 21 bases between them. This CDR3 region has 15 residues. The CDR3 DNA follows: TGTGCCTGGGTCCCAAGGGGGGAGGGCCGGTACGAGCAGTACTTC. Translated: CAWVPRGEGRYEQYF.

The chain employs TRBV18 and TRBJ1-3; no definite D call. The CDR3 totals 15 residues. Per germline, CDR1 KGHSH and CDR2 LQKENI. Trimming left V 2 bases short and J 4 bases short, with 12 bases between. Here the CDR3 DNA reads TGTGCCAGCTCACCATTGGAAGCCGCGGGAAACACCATATATTTT. It yields the protein CASSPLEAAGNTIYF.

V usage is TRBV10-3 and J usage is TRBJ1-5, with a tentative D call TRBD1 (5 bases). The V end lost 2 bases, the J end lost 6 bases, and 11 bases lay between the germline ends. CDR1 is ENHRY and CDR2 is SYGVKD in the germline V gene. CDR3 length equals 14 residues. CDR3 bases: TGTGCCATCAGTGAGAACGGGGGTGGTCAGCCCCAGCATTTT. Translating gives CAISENGGGQPQHF.

The rearrangement links TRBV20-1 to TRBJ2-1; D not certain. CDR3 length: 11 residues. Germline CDR1 and CDR2: DFQATT and SNEGSKA (reference sequence). V dropped 5 bases and J dropped 6 bases, with 8 bases sitting between them. The CDR3 is CSAPDFNEQFF. In DNA form, the CDR3 reads TGCAGTGCTCCTGACTTCAATGAGCAGTTCTTC.

The chain recombines TRBV5-6 with TRBJ2-2; 11 nucleotides line up with TRBD2. CDR3 length equals 17 residues. The ends lost 0 bases at V and 3 bases at J; junction bases unmatched: 4. Germline V CDR1 and CDR2: SGHDT, YYEEEE. The CDR3 nucleotides are TGTGCCAGCAGCTTGGGGCTAGCGGGAGGATACACCGGGGAGCTGTTTTTT. It translates to CASSLGLAGGYTGELFF.

The chain employs TRBV5-1 and TRBJ2-1, with a tentative D call TRBD2 (6 bases). The germline V gene has CDR1 SGHRS and CDR2 YFSETQ. Trimming shortened V by 3 bases and J by 8 bases, and 15 bases separated the two germline ends. The CDR3 covers 14 residues. The CDR3 region has the DNA TGCGCCAGCAGCTGGGCCCCTAGCGTGGATGAGCAGTTCTTC. Translated: CASSWAPSVDEQFF. The whole variable domain, remainder taken from reference TRBV5-1 and TRBJ2-1, is KAGVTQTPRYLIKTRGQQVTLSCSPISGHRSVSWYQQTPGQGLQFLFEYFSETQRNKGNFPGRFSGRQFSNSRSEMNVSTLELGDSALYLCASSWAPSVDEQFFGPGTRLTVL.

CDR3 coding DNA: TGTGCCAGCAGTTTACAACTTACCGCGAACACCGGGGAGCTGTTTTTT. Encoded protein: CASSLQLTANTGELFF. The rearrangement uses TRBV7-8 and TRBJ2-2; the D is unclear. Germline V gene sequence: CDR1 SGHVS, CDR2 FQNEAQ. The length of the CDR3 is 16 residues. Trimming pared 6 bases from V and 0 bases from J, leaving 14 bases between.

This chain joins TRBV6-5 and TRBJ1-2; the match to TRBD1 covers 9 bases. V shed 6 bases, J shed 5 bases, and the junction held 10 bases outside the gene matches. Germline-derived CDR1 and CDR2 are MNHEY and SVGAGI. The CDR3 contains 15 residues. The CDR3 is CASRPGPGTGYGYTF. CDR3 nucleotide sequence: TGTGCCAGCAGACCCGGACCCGGGACAGGGTATGGCTACACCTTC.

In nucleotides, the CDR3 is TGTGCCAGCAGTTTGGACGGGACGAGCAATCAGCCCCAGCATTTT. Translation: CASSLDGTSNQPQHF. This rearrangement joins TRBV7-3 to TRBJ1-5, with D perhaps matching TRBD1 (5 bases). CDR3 length: 15 residues. Germline V gene sequence: CDR1 SGHTA, CDR2 FQGTGA. The V end lost 6 bases, the J end lost 1 base, and 13 bases lay between the germline ends. Full variable domain (missing parts from reference TRBV7-3 and TRBJ1-5): GAGVSQTPSNKVTEKGKYVELRCDPISGHTALYWYRQSLGQGPEFLIYFQGTGAADDSGLPNDRFFAVRPEGSVSTLKIQRTERGDSAVYLCASSLDGTSNQPQHFGDGTRLSIL.